This entry lists 12 T cell receptor beta chains sequenced from one sample in a study. TCRdb reprocessed the 5' RACE reads via MiXCR and lists one record per CDR3 protein. The sample consists of about 10,000 distinct CDR3 sequences, around a quarter of them appearing once. Sequencing was carried out using naive CD4+ T cells sorted from a lymph node. Subset of the sample: naive CD4+ T cells, CD4+CD45RA+CD25-. The receptors originated from a female donor with breast cancer.

The J gene is TRBJ2-7, the V gene TRBV12-3 or TRBV12-4; D is possibly TRBD2 (5 bases). V was cut by 6 bases and J by 2 bases, with 20 bases left in between. The CDR3 length is 16 residues. The CDR3: CASSQGRLNGAYEQYF. DNA of the CDR3: TGTGCCAGCAGCCAAGGACGGTTAAACGGGGCCTACGAGCAGTACTTC.

This clonotype is medium-sized. CDR3 DNA: TGTGCCAGCAGTTACGAAGGGGCGCAGAGTAATTCACCCCTCCACTTT. Translated, it gives CASSYEGAQSNSPLHF. The chain is built from TRBV6-5 and TRBJ1-6; a weak D match, TRBD1 (5 bases). The germline gives CDR1 MNHEY, CDR2 SVGAGI. The CDR3 extends over 16 amino acids. The V end lost 2 bases, the J end lost 6 bases, and 14 bases lay between the germline ends.

This clonotype is categorized as medium-sized (0.01 to 0.1%). The gene calls are TRBV20-1 and TRBJ1-1; 7 nucleotides match TRBD1. The V gene's germline CDR1 is DFQATT and CDR2 SNEGSKA (reference sequence). V was clipped by 5 bases and J by 4 bases; unmatched bases: 4. The CDR3 has 12 amino acids. In DNA form, the CDR3 reads TGCAGTGCTCTCCGACAGGGCACTGAAGCTTTCTTT. This translates into CSALRQGTEAFF.

The sample holds many counts of this clonotype. The chain employs TRBV7-3 and TRBJ1-1, with D tentatively TRBD1 (6 bases). V lost 2 bases, J lost 6 bases, and 13 bases lay in between. Germline V gene sequence: CDR1 SGHTA, CDR2 FQGTGA. The CDR3 is made up of 14 amino acids. CDR3 bases: TGTGCCAGCAGCTTATATGGGACACCCTCTGAAGCTTTCTTT. Amino acids: CASSLYGTPSEAFF.

The genes are TRBV6-1 and TRBJ2-3; weak D call: TRBD2 (5 bases). The CDR3 is made up of 16 amino acids. V lost 2 bases to trimming and J lost 4 bases, with 16 bases between them. Germline CDR1 MNHNS, CDR2 SASEGT. The DNA for the CDR3 is TGTGCCAGCAGTGAAACTGTAGCGAAAGAGTCAGATACGCAGTATTTT. This gives the protein CASSETVAKESDTQYF.

At least ten counts were recorded for this clonotype. The rearrangement joins TRBV13 to TRBJ2-1; perhaps TRBD1 as D (6 bases). V gave up 5 bases and J gave up 3 bases, with 23 bases separating them. Germline V gives CDR1 PRHDT, CDR2 FYEKMQ (reference sequence). The CDR3 extends over 18 amino acids. CDR3 in amino acids: CASSRHEGVGPYYNEQFF. For the CDR3, the DNA is TGTGCCAGCAGCCGACACGAGGGGGTAGGGCCGTACTACAATGAGCAGTTCTTC.

This clonotype came up many times. The V call is TRBV5-1, the J call TRBJ2-1; TRBD2 might be the D (5 bases). V was shortened by 4 bases and J by 4 bases, with 9 bases between the two germline ends. The germline CDR1 and CDR2 sequences are SGHRS and YFSETQ. The CDR3 sequence is 13 residues long. The CDR3 loop reads CASSPGIYNEQFF. CDR3 DNA sequence: TGCGCCAGCAGCCCGGGAATTTACAATGAGCAGTTCTTC.

Comments on this clonotype: One junction end does not reproduce the germline sequence, and a read error may be involved. The gene calls are TRBV20-1 and TRBJ1-1; D unresolved. The germline gives CDR1 DFQATT, CDR2 SNEGSKA (reference sequence). The length of the CDR3 is 19 residues. In DNA, the CDR3 is TGCAGTGCTAGAATTCTGGGGTCTTCCGGGGAAGAAGAGAACGCTGAAGCTCTCTTT. It specifies CSARILGSSGEEENAEALF.

This chain joins TRBV10-3 and TRBJ1-4; 8 bases fit TRBD1. The CDR3 has 15 amino acids. V shed 0 bases, J shed 8 bases, and the junction held 5 bases outside the gene matches. Germline V gene sequence: CDR1 ENHRY, CDR2 SYGVKD. Written as DNA, the CDR3 is TGTGCCATCAGTGAGTCGGGACAGGTTGGAGAAAAACTGTTTTTT. It is translated as CAISESGQVGEKLFF.

The chain has TRBV12-3 or TRBV12-4 and TRBJ1-3; D gene unclear. The CDR3 has 15 amino acids. Trimming left V 6 bases short and J 6 bases short, with 18 bases between. The chain's CDR3 is CASSRGGRPKNTIYF. The CDR3 region has the DNA TGTGCCAGCAGCCGCGGAGGCCGACCTAAAAACACCATATATTTT.

In its sample, this clonotype ranks as medium-sized (0.01 to 0.1%). V gene TRBV29-1 combines with J gene TRBJ1-2; maybe TRBD1 (5 bases). The V end was cut by 6 bases, the J end by 2 bases, with 13 bases between. Germline V gene data show CDR1 as SQVTM and CDR2 as ANQGSEA. The CDR3 extends over 13 amino acids. The CDR3 nucleotides read TGCAGCGTCCTGCCGGGGGTGAACTATGGCTACACCTTC. Its translation: CSVLPGVNYGYTF.

In regard to this clonotype: The conserved phenylalanine or tryptophan is not found at the CDR3 terminus, so this likely reflects a read error. The chain is built from TRBV20-1 and TRBJ2-7, with D perhaps TRBD1 (5 bases). With 6 bases removed from V and 4 bases from J, the gap between germline ends came to 16 bases. The CDR3 has 13 amino acids. Germline-derived CDR1 and CDR2 are DFQATT and SNEGSKA (reference sequence). CDR3 nucleotides: TGCAGTGCACCGGAACAGGAGAAATACGAGCAGTACCTC. This translates into CSAPEQEKYEQYL.